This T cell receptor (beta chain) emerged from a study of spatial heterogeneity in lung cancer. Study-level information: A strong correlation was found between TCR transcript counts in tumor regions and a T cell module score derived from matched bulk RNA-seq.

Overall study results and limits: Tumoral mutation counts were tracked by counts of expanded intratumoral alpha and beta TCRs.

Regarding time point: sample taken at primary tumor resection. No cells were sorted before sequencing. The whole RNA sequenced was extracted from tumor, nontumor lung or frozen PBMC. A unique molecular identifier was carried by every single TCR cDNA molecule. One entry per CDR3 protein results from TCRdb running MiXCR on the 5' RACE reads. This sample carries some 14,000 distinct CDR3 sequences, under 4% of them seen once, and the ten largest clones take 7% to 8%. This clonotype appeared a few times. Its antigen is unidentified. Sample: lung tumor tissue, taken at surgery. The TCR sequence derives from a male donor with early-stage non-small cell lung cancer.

CDR3 DNA: TGTGCCAGCAGCTTAGCCGCAGCCCTCTCTGGGGCCAACGTCCTGACTTTC. Its translation is CASSLAAALSGANVLTF. The gene calls are TRBV7-2 and TRBJ2-6, with D hard to call. The CDR3 sequence is 17 residues long. Germline CDR1 reads SGHTA; CDR2 reads FQGNSA. V dropped 0 bases and J dropped 0 bases, with 9 bases sitting between them.